The 25 T cell receptor beta chains below come from one sample, sequenced in a study of cytomegalovirus exposure and HLA in healthy donors. The PCR contained 60 Vbeta and 13 Jbeta primers. The method was immunoSEQ multiplex PCR; TCRdb's version includes in-frame clones alone and lacks a portion of them. This repertoire shows roughly 150,000 clones, 80% found once; its top ten account for approximately 15%. Sample: PBMCs. These receptor sequences come from a woman between 35 and 50 years old in good health and CMV-seronegative.

Concerning this clone: In the same sample, other DNA sequences code for this CDR3. The genes are TRBV7-2 and TRBJ1-2; 7 bases agree with TRBD1. Germline V CDR1 and CDR2: SGHTA, FQGNSA. J was trimmed by 2 bases and V by 0 bases; bases with no gene match: 0. The CDR3 has 14 amino acids. CDR3 DNA: TGTGCCAGCAGCTTAGCGGGACAGAACTATGGCTACACCTTC. It yields the protein CASSLAGQNYGYTF.

The chain carries TRBV10-1 and TRBJ2-5, with 9 bases fitting TRBD1. V was clipped by 0 bases and J by 7 bases; unmatched bases: 24. Germline V gives CDR1 WNHNN, CDR2 SYGVQD (reference sequence). The CDR3 loop spans 21 amino acids. The DNA of the CDR3 is TGCGCCAGCAGTGAGTCGAATTTCCCGGGACAGGGCCCCCAAAGATGGCTGACCCAGTACTTC. It yields the protein CASSESNFPGQGPQRWLTQYF.

The chain carries TRBV27 and TRBJ2-5, with 14 nucleotides matching TRBD2. V shed 4 bases, J shed 4 bases, and the junction held 11 bases outside the gene matches. Germline V gene lookup returns CDR1 MNHEY and CDR2 SMNVEV (reference sequence). The CDR3 has 18 amino acids. The CDR3 here is CASSSLTSGRVRGETQYF. The CDR3 coding sequence is TGTGCCAGCAGTTCGCTGACTAGCGGGAGGGTTAGGGGAGAGACCCAGTACTTC.

V is TRBV2 and J is TRBJ2-1; perhaps TRBD1 as D (6 bases). V lost 5 bases and J lost 4, with 12 bases in between. CDR1 SNHLY and CDR2 FYNNEI come from the germline V gene. This CDR3 is 14 amino acids long. CDR3 in DNA: TGTGCCAGCAGTCGAATGGACAGTTACAATGAGCAGTTCTTC. Translating gives CASSRMDSYNEQFF. The full variable domain, rest sourced from reference TRBV2 and TRBJ2-1, is EPEVTQTPSHQVTQMGQEVILRCVPISNHLYFYWYRQILGQKVEFLVSFYNNEISEKSEIFDDQFSVERPDGSNFTLKIRSTKLEDSAMYFCASSRMDSYNEQFFGPGTRLTVL.

The CDR3, as DNA: TGCGCCAGCAGCCACGGACAGGGGGATAATTCACCCCTCCACTTT. This encodes CASSHGQGDNSPLHF. V gene TRBV4-3 combines with J gene TRBJ1-6; 10 bases align to TRBD1. CDR1 and CDR2 from the germline V gene are LGHNA and YSLEER. J lost 5 bases, V lost 3 bases, and 1 base had no gene match. The CDR3 consists of 15 residues.

The CDR3 protein is CASSLSPGGGLNEQFF. Here the CDR3 DNA reads TGTGCCAGCAGCTTATCCCCTGGGGGAGGGTTGAATGAGCAGTTCTTC. J is TRBJ2-1 and V is TRBV11-1, with 7 bases identical to TRBD2. CDR1 is SGHAT, CDR2 FQDESV, per germline (reference sequence). This CDR3 is built from 16 residues. V shed 2 bases and J 7 bases; nucleotides not matched to a gene: 11.

The rearrangement uses TRBV7-8 and TRBJ1-5; D gene uncertain. Trimming removed 0 bases at V and 11 bases at J, with 17 bases between. CDR1 is SGHVS and CDR2 is FQNEAQ in the germline V gene. The CDR3 has 15 amino acids. The CDR3 DNA sequence: TGTGCCAGCAGCTTAGCTGGCAGGATCCATAGGACCCAGCATTTT. Amino acid sequence: CASSLAGRIHRTQHF.

The chain has TRBV7-3 and TRBJ2-3; possibly TRBD2 for D (7 bases). The CDR3 is 15 amino acids. Germline V gene sequence: CDR1 SGHTA, CDR2 FQGTGA. V was cut by 2 bases and J by 3 bases, with 12 bases left in between. The CDR3 coding sequence is TGTGCCAGCAGCTTATGGGGGGGCGCTACAGATACGCAGTATTTT. Its protein is CASSLWGGATDTQYF.

This clone was detected only a few times. This rearrangement joins TRBV10-2 to TRBJ1-6; D is possibly TRBD1 (5 bases). V shed 1 base and J shed 9 bases, with 10 bases lying between them. The germline gives CDR1 WSHSY, CDR2 SAAADI. The CDR3 has 14 amino acids. CDR3 in DNA: TGCGCCAGCAGTGAGTGGCAGGGAGGTTCACCCCTCCACTTT. Translating it yields CASSEWQGGSPLHF.

The chain joins TRBV25-1 to TRBJ2-3; 7 bases fit TRBD1. The CDR3 contains 18 residues. The V and J ends lost 4 bases and 4 bases, in that order; junction bases with no gene match: 17. Germline CDR1 MGHDK, CDR2 SYGVNS. The CDR3 is CASSALSGTVKGADTQYF. CDR3 coding DNA: TGTGCCAGCAGTGCATTGTCCGGGACAGTAAAGGGTGCAGATACGCAGTATTTT.

The chain is built from TRBV25-1 and TRBJ2-1; 9 nucleotides line up with TRBD1. This CDR3 is 17 amino acids long. Trimming took 3 bases from V and 7 from J; bases not matched to a gene: 13. CDR1 is MGHDK and CDR2 is SYGVNS in the germline V gene. CDR3 region: CASSEGLGQGGLNEQFF. DNA for the CDR3: TGTGCCAGCAGTGAGGGTTTGGGACAGGGTGGACTGAATGAGCAGTTCTTC.

V and J are TRBV11-2 and TRBJ2-3; no firm D call. Per germline, CDR1 SGHAT and CDR2 FQNNGV. The CDR3 runs to 14 residues. The V end lost 1 base, the J end lost 2 bases, and 7 bases lay between the germline ends. The CDR3 nucleotides are TGTGCCAGCAGCTTAGGCAGGTACACAGATACGCAGTATTTT. It is translated as CASSLGRYTDTQYF.

V and J are TRBV4-1 and TRBJ2-5; TRBD1 matches at 7 bases. V was clipped by 3 bases and J by 1 base; unmatched bases: 8. Germline CDR1 is MGHRA and CDR2 is YSYEKL. CDR3 length: 16 residues. DNA of the CDR3: TGCGCCAGCAGCCACCTTCCACGGGACAGCCAAGAGACCCAGTACTTC. Amino acids: CASSHLPRDSQETQYF.

The chain uses TRBV4-3 and TRBJ2-3; 10 bases align to TRBD1. V lost 7 bases to trimming and J lost 2 bases; unmatched junction nucleotides: 6. The CDR3 is made up of 15 amino acids. Germline loops: CDR1 LGHNA, CDR2 YSLEER. For the CDR3, the DNA is TGCGCCAGCAAACTGGGGACAGGGGACACAGATACGCAGTATTTT. It specifies CASKLGTGDTDTQYF.

In DNA, the CDR3 is TGTGCCAGCAGCCCGGGGATTCTTAACTATGGCTACACCTTC. Translation: CASSPGILNYGYTF. The rearrangement links TRBV11-2 to TRBJ1-2; no firm D call. The V gene lost 5 bases and the J gene lost 1 base, with 11 bases spanning the gap. This CDR3 region has 14 residues. The germline V gene encodes CDR1 SGHAT and CDR2 FQNNGV.

The chain joins TRBV4-2 to TRBJ1-6, with 7 bases identical to TRBD1. CDR1 and CDR2 (germline): LGHNA, YNFKEQ. Trimming removed 0 bases from V and 6 bases from J; junction bases left unmatched: 8. This CDR3 has 17 amino acids. This CDR3 is CASSQDLYRGSNSPLHF. In DNA form, the CDR3 reads TGTGCCAGCAGCCAAGACTTATACAGGGGAAGTAATTCACCCCTCCACTTT.

The chain has TRBV19 and TRBJ1-4; D uncertain. The germline V and J ends were trimmed by 3 bases and 8 bases, with 10 bases remaining between them. Germline V gene lookup returns CDR1 LNHDA and CDR2 SQIVND (reference sequence). The CDR3 extends over 13 amino acids. The CDR3 reads CASSIVGGEKLFF. The CDR3 DNA reads as TGTGCCAGTAGTATTGTGGGAGGGGAAAAACTGTTTTTT.

J is TRBJ1-1 and V is TRBV6-6; D ambiguous. CDR1 is MNHNY, CDR2 SVGAGI, per germline (reference sequence). Trimming took off 4 bases at V and 1 base at J, with 7 bases between the two ends. The CDR3 length is 13 residues. The CDR3 DNA sequence: TGTGCCAGCAGTTCGAGGGCGAACACTGAAGCTTTCTTT. It yields the protein CASSSRANTEAFF.

The chain has TRBV4-1 and TRBJ2-1, with a tentative D call TRBD1 (6 bases). There are 17 residues in the CDR3. Trimming pared 6 bases from V and 1 base from J, leaving 19 bases between. The germline V gene has CDR1 MGHRA and CDR2 YSYEKL. The CDR3 DNA reads TGCGCCAGCAGTCGGGGCAGGGGTTTTCGGTCCTACAATGAGCAGTTCTTC. Translating gives CASSRGRGFRSYNEQFF.

This clone was picked up a small number of times. The chain recombines TRBV28 with TRBJ2-7, with TRBD1 identical over 7 bases. J lost 3 bases, V lost 2 bases, and 7 bases had no gene match. Germline CDR1 is MDHEN and CDR2 is SYDVKM. The CDR3 contains 15 residues. CDR3 amino acids: CASSLLGTANYEQYF. DNA of the CDR3: TGTGCCAGCAGTTTACTAGGGACAGCAAACTACGAGCAGTACTTC.

The V call is TRBV28, the J call TRBJ2-1, with D hard to call. Between the trimmed V and J ends, which lost 3 bases and 2 bases, there was a span of 8 bases. The germline gives CDR1 MDHEN, CDR2 SYDVKM. This CDR3 contains 14 residues. The CDR3 loop is CASSFGGTYNEQFF. DNA for the CDR3: TGTGCCAGCAGTTTCGGCGGTACCTACAATGAGCAGTTCTTC.

The CDR3 coding sequence is TGCGCCAGCAGCCACAGCGGGAGGGGAGATACGCAGTATTTT. Its translation: CASSHSGRGDTQYF. This sequence joins TRBV4-3 and TRBJ2-3; 10 bases fit TRBD2. The CDR3 is 14 residues long. V dropped 3 bases and J dropped 5; count of bases not matched to a gene: 2. The germline V gene has CDR1 LGHNA and CDR2 YSLEER.

The chain's CDR3 is CASSATADMLNEKLFF. The DNA of the CDR3 is TGTGCCAGCAGCGCTACCGCTGACATGCTAAATGAAAAACTGTTTTTT. The gene calls are TRBV5-4 and TRBJ1-4; D is unresolved. This CDR3 spans 16 amino acids. Germline CDR1 and CDR2: SGHNT and YYREEE (reference sequence). V gave up 4 bases and J gave up 5 bases, with 18 bases separating them.

The chain uses TRBV29-1 and TRBJ2-3, with 8 bases matching TRBD1. The CDR3 is 13 residues long. V gave up 6 bases and J gave up 5 bases; unmatched junction bases: 7. Looked up from germline, CDR1 is SQVTM and CDR2 is ANQGSEA. CDR3 nucleotide sequence: TGCAGCGTAGACCAGGGGGCAAGAGATACGCAGTATTTT. Amino acid sequence: CSVDQGARDTQYF.

This clone has more than one count but fewer than ten. V gene TRBV5-1 combines with J gene TRBJ2-4, with TRBD1 identical over 9 bases. With 4 bases clipped from V and 2 bases from J, the junction kept 13 bases outside the gene matches. CDR1 and CDR2 (germline): SGHRS, YFSETQ. There are 18 residues in the CDR3. The CDR3 loop is CASSTGGPQGASKNIQYF. CDR3 nucleotides: TGCGCCAGCAGCACCGGAGGACCACAGGGGGCATCCAAAAACATTCAGTACTTC.